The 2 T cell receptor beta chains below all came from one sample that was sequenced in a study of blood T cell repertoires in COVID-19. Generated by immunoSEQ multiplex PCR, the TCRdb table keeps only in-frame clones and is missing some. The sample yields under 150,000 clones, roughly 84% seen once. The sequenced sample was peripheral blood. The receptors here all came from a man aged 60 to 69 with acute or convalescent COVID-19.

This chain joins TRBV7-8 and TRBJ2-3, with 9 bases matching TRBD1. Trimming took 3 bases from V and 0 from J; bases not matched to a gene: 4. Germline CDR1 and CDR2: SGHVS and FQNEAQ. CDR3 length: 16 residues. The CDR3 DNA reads TGTGCCAGCAGCTTGAGGGACAGGGAAAGCACAGATACGCAGTATTTT. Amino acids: CASSLRDRESTDTQYF.

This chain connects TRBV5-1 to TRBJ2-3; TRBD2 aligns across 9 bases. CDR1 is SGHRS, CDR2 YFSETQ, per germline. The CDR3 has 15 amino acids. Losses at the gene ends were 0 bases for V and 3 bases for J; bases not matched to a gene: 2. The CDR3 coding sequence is TGCGCCAGCAGCTTGGCTAGCGGGGTAACAGATACGCAGTATTTT. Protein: CASSLASGVTDTQYF.